Each of the 4 T cell receptor beta chains below was sequenced from the same sample in a study of cytomegalovirus exposure and HLA in healthy donors. 60 Vbeta and 13 Jbeta primers were used in PCR. Libraries were prepared by immunoSEQ multiplex PCR; TCRdb keeps only in-frame clonotypes and omits some of them. This table has some 90,000 clones, roughly 70% appearing once. The sequenced sample consisted of PBMCs. The receptors derive from a man in his fifties or sixties in good health and CMV-seronegative.

The genes are TRBV27 and TRBJ2-4; a possible D gene is TRBD1 (6 bases). The CDR3 runs to 12 residues. V was shortened by 3 bases and J by 9 bases, with 9 bases between the two germline ends. Germline CDR1 and CDR2: MNHEY and SMNVEV (reference sequence). CDR3 nucleotide sequence: TGTGCCAGCAGTTTGGGGGCCGGCATTCAGTACTTC. Translation: CASSLGAGIQYF.

The chain has TRBV7-9 and TRBJ2-5, with 12 bases aligning to TRBD1. CDR3 size: 14 residues. The V and J ends lost 4 bases and 11 bases, in that order; junction bases with no gene match: 8. The germline CDR1 and CDR2 sequences are SEHNR and FQNEAQ (reference sequence). The CDR3 is CASSWGQGAHEQYF. CDR3 nucleotides: TGTGCCAGCAGCTGGGGACAGGGGGCGCATGAGCAGTACTTC.

This chain links TRBV14 with TRBJ2-3; tentative D call: TRBD1 (6 bases). The CDR3 length is 15 residues. From germline, CDR1 is SGHDN and CDR2 FVKESK. The V end lost 4 bases, the J end lost 7 bases, and 18 bases lay between the germline ends. The chain's CDR3 is CASSRDLGTMHTQYF. CDR3 in DNA: TGTGCCAGCAGCCGCGACTTGGGGACAATGCATACGCAGTATTTT.

The genes are TRBV27 and TRBJ1-1, with TRBD1 matching 11 bases. Germline lookup yields CDR1 MNHEY and CDR2 SMNVEV (reference sequence). CDR3 length equals 13 residues. Losses at the gene ends were 10 bases for V and 4 bases for J; bases not matched to a gene: 5. The CDR3 spells CATRDRGGTEAFF. The CDR3 region has the DNA TGTGCCACCAGGGACAGGGGGGGCACTGAAGCTTTCTTT.